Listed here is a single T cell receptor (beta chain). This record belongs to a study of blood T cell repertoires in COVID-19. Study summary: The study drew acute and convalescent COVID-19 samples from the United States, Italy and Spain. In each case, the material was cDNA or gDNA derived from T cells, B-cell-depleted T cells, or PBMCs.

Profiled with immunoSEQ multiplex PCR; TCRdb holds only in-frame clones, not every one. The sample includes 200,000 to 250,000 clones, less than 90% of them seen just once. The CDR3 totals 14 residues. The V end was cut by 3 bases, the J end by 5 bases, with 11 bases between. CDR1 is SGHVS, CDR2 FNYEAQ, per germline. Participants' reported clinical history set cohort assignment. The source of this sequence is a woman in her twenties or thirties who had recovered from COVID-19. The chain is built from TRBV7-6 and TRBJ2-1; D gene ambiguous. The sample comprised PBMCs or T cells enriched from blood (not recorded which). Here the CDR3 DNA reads TGTGCCAGCAGCTTTGAACTGAGGAACAATGAGCAGTTCTTC. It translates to CASSFELRNNEQFF.